The subject of this entry is one T cell receptor beta chain. Which antigen it targets is not known. No base-level quality is on record; no much larger clone is a single base apart. Donors were about 36 systemically healthy Caucasian individuals from Russia aged 6 to 90 years. About 10 milliliters of peripheral blood were collected from each donor into EDTA-treated Vacutainer tubes. Ficoll-Paque density-gradient centrifugation was used to isolate PBMCs, with at least 7 million per sample. Total RNA, at least 6 micrograms per sample, was extracted from PBMCs with Trizol reagent. For every donor, an aliquot of PBMCs went through flow cytometry to measure the percentages of naive CD45RAhigh/CD27high T cells. V gives up 6 bases and J gives up 3 bases, and the segment between their germline ends measures 15 bases. There are 14 amino acids in the CDR3, from cysteine to phenylalanine inclusive. The CDR3 DNA has 42 bases and is translated from base 1. Based on the germline V gene, the CDR1 and CDR2 sequences are ENHRY and SYGVKD.

The method behind the library was 5' RACE. Sequenced using an Illumina HiSeq 2500. A second about 7 to 12 cycle PCR used a sample-barcoded 5' primer and a J-beta primer mix. Each TCR beta cDNA molecule received a unique molecular identifier from a template-switch 5' adaptor carrying 12 random nucleotides. At least 3 million CDR3-containing paired-end reads were obtained from each sample. First-strand cDNA synthesis was performed from all RNA using the Mint cDNA synthesis kit, with priming by a TRBC-specific oligonucleotide. Following uracil-DNA glycosylase treatment, all cDNA underwent a first 18-cycle PCR with the universal primers M1SS and BC2_uni_R. The original pipeline was this. Normalization of each sample was performed by random selection of 1 million high-quality reads, each carrying a distinct molecular identifier. Reads with shared molecular identifiers were discarded instead of being binned into consensus sequences. MiTCR, set to a Q25 quality threshold and the strictest error-elimination algorithm, was used for CDR3 identification, clonotype clustering and error correction. A nonparametric unseen species model with Euler transformation was used to estimate lower-bound total TCR beta diversity. The public reads were reprocessed in TCRdb via fastp at Q25 and MiXCR, keeping in-frame beta chains. Rows matching on CDR3 protein sequence are summarized as one entry with the most common DNA and genes. The V and J calls here are based on TCRdb, not the publication. For this sample the table gives around 1,700,000 distinct CDR3 sequences, of which about 30% were detected only once. Of the sample, roughly 8.2% falls within the top ten clones.

The source of the sample is a study of blood T cells in healthy people across ages (dated by TCRdb to between 2014 and 2017). Regarding the complete study: In model experiments, roughly one uniquely barcoded TCR beta cDNA molecule per two T cells was captured by template switching. Using deep sequencing normalized with unique cDNA molecular identifiers, the study measured how TCR beta repertoire diversity changes with age. The donors were split into four age groups: young (average 16 years), middle-aged (39), aged (62) and long-lived (approximately 80). Donors of different ages were randomly distributed across sequencing lanes to avoid experimental bias. Using the same blood draw, the study looked at two additional independent replicas of 1 million unique cDNA reads for two donors, one aged 18 to 29 and the other aged 80 or older.

The paper's findings and limits, for the study overall: Observed TCR beta diversity per million T cells fell roughly linearly with age, and a significant reduction was already apparent by age about 43. Because donor CMV infection status was unknown, age-related changes in expanded clonotypes were potentially confounded. Because profiling used bulk unsorted PBMCs, naive and antigen-experienced compartments could not be compared conclusively. A strong correlation was found between observed TCR beta diversity and the percentage of naive T cells measured by flow cytometry. The long-lived group showed more naive CD4+ T cells, fewer expanded clones and increased TCR diversity than the aged group, suggesting age selection. Estimates of total diversity from one million sequenced T cells were regarded as lower bounds and underestimates.

The rearranged chain carries TRBV10-3 and TRBJ2-7; matching of 6 bases hints at TRBD1 as the D gene. The sequence came from a woman aged 30 to 39 in good health. The specimen was blood. In nucleotides, the sequence is TGTGCCATCAGGGAGACCTTGGACAGCTACGAGCAGTACTTC. It is translated as CAIRETLDSYEQYF.